Following are 23 T cell receptor beta chains from one sample sequenced in a study of radiation and T cells in renal cell carcinoma. Stated time point: blood 2 weeks post-SBRT. Treatment denoted: 15 Gy SBRT to primary tumor, nephrectomy 4 weeks later. Libraries were prepared by immunoSEQ multiplex PCR; TCRdb keeps only in-frame clonotypes and omits some of them. This table holds roughly 150,000 clones, approximately 88% found once. The sample in question was blood, obtained from a patient whose treatment included radiotherapy and nephrectomy. The receptors here all came from a woman aged 45-65 years with renal cell carcinoma.

The CDR3 DNA follows: TGTGCCAGCAGCTCGCTAGGGCATTATAATTCACCCCTCCACTTT. Protein: CASSSLGHYNSPLHF. J is TRBJ1-6 and V is TRBV7-3, with D uncertain. The CDR3 extends over 15 amino acids. CDR1 and CDR2 (germline): SGHTA, FQGTGA. Trimming removed 4 bases at V and 4 bases at J, with 11 bases between.

The J gene is TRBJ1-6, the V gene TRBV4-3, with D possibly matching TRBD1 (5 bases). V was shortened by 4 bases and J by 8 bases, with 9 bases between the two germline ends. This CDR3 region has 13 residues. The germline V gene has CDR1 LGHNA and CDR2 YSLEER. This CDR3 is CASSLTEDSPLHF. The CDR3 nucleotides are TGCGCCAGCAGCCTGACAGAGGATTCACCCCTCCACTTT.

As for this clone: A junction boundary mismatches the germline segment, possibly from a read error. The chain combines TRBV5-6 with TRBJ1-2; weak D call: TRBD1 (5 bases). Germline V CDR1 and CDR2: SGHDT, YYEEEE. The length of the CDR3 is 15 residues. Here the CDR3 reads CASSLGDSRNFGYTF. The CDR3 nucleotides are TGTGCCAGCAGCTTGGGTGACAGCCGGAACTTTGGCTACACCTTC.

J is TRBJ1-1 and V is TRBV7-9; 9 bases line up with TRBD1. The CDR3 runs to 14 residues. V dropped 4 bases and J dropped 4; count of bases not matched to a gene: 4. Germline loops: CDR1 SEHNR, CDR2 FQNEAQ (reference sequence). The DNA of the CDR3 is TGTGCCAGCAGCTCCCCGGACAGGGGCACTGAAGCTTTCTTT. This sequence encodes CASSSPDRGTEAFF.

The genes are TRBV10-3 and TRBJ2-1, with 9 positions matching TRBD1. The germline gives CDR1 ENHRY, CDR2 SYGVKD. The CDR3 extends over 14 amino acids. V lost 4 bases, J lost 7 bases, and 5 bases stayed unmatched. The CDR3 reads CAISGTGGRNEQFF. CDR3 coding DNA: TGTGCCATCAGTGGCACAGGGGGCCGAAATGAGCAGTTCTTC.

The genes are TRBV11-1 and TRBJ1-6, with 7 bases matching TRBD1. CDR1 and CDR2 from the germline V gene are SGHAT and FQDESV (reference sequence). This CDR3 comprises 15 residues. V lost 1 base and J lost 7; bases outside the gene matches: 4. This CDR3 is CASSLEGTENSPLHF. In DNA form, the CDR3 reads TGTGCCAGCAGCTTAGAAGGGACAGAGAATTCACCCCTCCACTTT.

This clone was observed a few times. V usage is TRBV30 and J usage is TRBJ1-1; D not resolved. CDR1 and CDR2 from the germline V gene are GTSNPN and SVGIG (reference sequence). The CDR3 totals 11 residues. Trimming left V 2 bases short and J 10 bases short, with 11 bases between. The CDR3 coding sequence is TGTGCCTGGAGTCCGGGAGCTGGAGCTTTCTTT. It specifies CAWSPGAGAFF.

The rearrangement joins TRBV19 to TRBJ1-4; D remains ambiguous. The CDR3 extends over 14 amino acids. V lost 3 bases to trimming and J lost 5 bases, with 10 bases between them. CDR1 is LNHDA, CDR2 SQIVND, per germline (reference sequence). The CDR3 nucleotides read TGTGCCAGTAGTATGGTTGGCCGAAATGAAAAACTGTTTTTT. It translates to CASSMVGRNEKLFF.

The chain carries TRBV11-3 and TRBJ1-6; perhaps TRBD1 as D (5 bases). The CDR3 loop spans 12 amino acids. V was trimmed by 5 bases and J by 8 bases, leaving 7 bases between them. Germline CDR1 and CDR2: SGHNT and YENEEA. This CDR3 is CASSTGDSPLHF. Written as DNA, the CDR3 is TGTGCCAGCAGCACGGGGGATTCACCCCTCCACTTT.

The chain combines TRBV9 with TRBJ1-1, with 12 bases matching TRBD1. The V segment lost 3 bases and the J segment 4 bases; nucleotides outside the gene matches: 7. The CDR3 is made up of 16 amino acids. Germline loops: CDR1 SGDLS, CDR2 YYNGEE. Written as DNA, the CDR3 is TGTGCCAGCAGCGCGGGGGTGGGACAGGGGGCCACTGAAGCTTTCTTT. It translates to CASSAGVGQGATEAFF.

The rearrangement links TRBV7-9 to TRBJ1-1; TRBD1 aligns across 9 bases. After removal of 4 bases from V and 4 bases from J, the junction contained 10 bases not matched to a gene. Germline V gene sequence: CDR1 SEHNR, CDR2 FQNEAQ (reference sequence). The CDR3 has 16 residues. CDR3 nucleotides: TGTGCCAGCAGCTCTACCGGGACAGGGTTGGGCACTGAAGCTTTCTTT. Its translation is CASSSTGTGLGTEAFF. Full variable domain (missing parts from reference TRBV7-9 and TRBJ1-1): DTGVSQNPRHKITKRGQNVTFRCDPISEHNRLYWYRQTLGQGPEFLTYFQNEAQLEKSRLLSDRFSAERPKGSFSTLEIQRTEQGDSAMYLCASSSTGTGLGTEAFFGQGTRLTVV.

This clone was seen a single time. The rearrangement joins TRBV13 to TRBJ2-2, with D possibly TRBD1 on 7 matching bases. The V end was cut by 3 bases, the J end by 4 bases, with 18 bases between. Germline V gives CDR1 PRHDT, CDR2 FYEKMQ (reference sequence). The CDR3 runs 17 residues. In nucleotides, the CDR3 is TGTGCCAGCAGCTTTACCCAGAGACAGGGAGGCACCGGGGAGCTGTTTTTT. This sequence encodes CASSFTQRQGGTGELFF.

This clone has just one count. CDR3 in DNA: TGTGCCAGCAGCTTAGCGGTAGGGGATCAGCCCCAGCATTTT. Protein product: CASSLAVGDQPQHF. This chain joins TRBV7-9 and TRBJ1-5, with D maybe TRBD1 (5 bases). The CDR3 runs to 14 residues. V lost 0 bases, J lost 5 bases, and 8 bases lay in between. The germline V gene encodes CDR1 SEHNR and CDR2 FQNEAQ (reference sequence).

CDR3 in DNA: TGCGCCAGCAGCTTTAGGTATTACAATGAGCAGTTCTTC. Protein product: CASSFRYYNEQFF. The V call is TRBV5-1, the J call TRBJ2-1, with D unclear. This CDR3 is 13 amino acids long. With 2 bases removed from V and 4 bases from J, the gap between germline ends came to 7 bases. Per germline, CDR1 SGHRS and CDR2 YFSETQ.

V is TRBV10-2 and J is TRBJ2-7; 8 bases map to TRBD1. This CDR3 region has 17 residues. After removal of 6 bases from V and 0 bases from J, the junction contained 13 bases not matched to a gene. Germline CDR1 is WSHSY and CDR2 is SAAADI. CDR3 bases: TGCGCCAGCAGCCCGCCGGTGAGGACAGGGCCCTCCTACGAGCAGTACTTC. This sequence encodes CASSPPVRTGPSYEQYF.

The rearrangement uses TRBV4-2 and TRBJ1-3; 7 bases map to TRBD1. The V gene's germline CDR1 is LGHNA and CDR2 YNFKEQ. The CDR3 runs 14 residues. Trimming took 2 bases from V and 4 from J; bases not matched to a gene: 2. CDR3 loop: CASSQNRGGNTIYF. CDR3 nucleotide sequence: TGTGCCAGCAGCCAAAACAGGGGAGGAAACACCATATATTTT.

The chain combines TRBV6-6 with TRBJ1-1; 7 bases match TRBD1. CDR1 and CDR2 from the germline V gene are MNHNY and SVGAGI (reference sequence). The CDR3 covers 13 residues. V was pared by 4 bases and J by 8 bases, with 7 bases of the junction left unmatched. The CDR3 DNA sequence: TGTGCCAGCAGTTTAGGACAGGTTCAGGAAGCTTTCTTT. Translating it yields CASSLGQVQEAFF.

This chain joins TRBV6-5 and TRBJ1-6; no clear D. CDR1 is MNHEY and CDR2 is SVGAGI in the germline V gene. The CDR3 loop spans 15 amino acids. The germline V and J ends were trimmed by 6 bases and 9 bases, with 18 bases remaining between them. The CDR3 reads CASSSRETQPSPLHF. The CDR3, as DNA: TGTGCCAGCAGCTCAAGGGAAACACAGCCTTCACCCCTCCACTTT.

In DNA form, the CDR3 reads TGTGCCGGAATACCGGGACAGGGCCTCTACAATGAGCAGTTCTTC. Protein product: CAGIPGQGLYNEQFF. The J gene is TRBJ2-1, the V gene TRBV18; the match to TRBD1 covers 9 bases. This CDR3 spans 15 amino acids. J lost 3 bases, V lost 11 bases, and 11 bases had no gene match. Germline-derived CDR1 and CDR2 are KGHSH and LQKENI.

This clone was detected only a few times. The chain recombines TRBV2 with TRBJ1-5, with D tentatively TRBD1 (6 bases). Germline loops: CDR1 SNHLY, CDR2 FYNNEI. Deletions cut 6 bases from V and 2 bases from J, with 11 bases between. The CDR3 covers 14 residues. CDR3: CASRSGGGNQPQHF. CDR3 nucleotide sequence: TGTGCCAGCAGGTCCGGGGGCGGCAATCAGCCCCAGCATTTT.

This clone was detected a few times. The chain couples TRBV9 to TRBJ1-1; tentatively, D is TRBD1 (6 bases). CDR3 size: 15 residues. Germline CDR1 SGDLS, CDR2 YYNGEE. With 2 bases removed from V and 0 bases from J, the gap between germline ends came to 11 bases. The CDR3: CASSVGDTLNTEAFF. In nucleotides, the CDR3 is TGTGCCAGCAGCGTCGGGGACACACTGAACACTGAAGCTTTCTTT.

The chain couples TRBV28 to TRBJ1-1; possible D gene TRBD1, 6 bases. The V end was cut by 5 bases, the J end by 5 bases, with 15 bases between. Germline-derived CDR1 and CDR2 are MDHEN and SYDVKM. This CDR3 has 14 residues. CDR3 in DNA: TGTGCCAGCAGTCCACCGACAGGCGGGACTGAAGCTTTCTTT. Its protein product is CASSPPTGGTEAFF.

The chain combines TRBV7-9 with TRBJ1-4; a weak D match, TRBD1 (6 bases). Looked up from germline, CDR1 is SEHNR and CDR2 is FQNEAQ (reference sequence). The CDR3 is 15 amino acids. V lost 0 bases and J 2 bases, leaving 7 bases between the germline ends. CDR3 DNA sequence: TGTGCCAGCAGCTTAGCGGGGGGCACTAATGAAAAACTGTTTTTT. Amino acid sequence: CASSLAGGTNEKLFF.